This T cell receptor beta chain was sequenced in a study of T cell changes during pregnancy in multiple sclerosis. Per the germline V gene, CDR1 is MNHEY and CDR2 is SMNVEV (reference sequence). V was cut by 5 bases and J by 6 bases, with 17 bases left in between. The CDR3 has 14 amino acids. The protocol was immunoSEQ multiplex PCR, while the TCRdb copy is restricted to in-frame clones and leaves out a portion. The sample has approximately 72,000 clones, roughly 92% seen once. The sequence came from a female donor in good health, enrolled as a control in a pregnancy study. Sequences were derived from peripheral blood, sampled in the first trimester of pregnancy. The V call is TRBV27, the J call TRBJ2-7; D remains unclear. The CDR3 sequence: CASSPQRSGSEQYF. CDR3 bases: TGTGCCAGCAGTCCTCAGAGGTCTGGGTCCGAGCAGTACTTC.